Below, 10 T cell receptor beta chains from the same sample are listed, as sequenced in a study of patients and donors after allogeneic stem cell transplantation. MiXCR was run by TCRdb on the RT-PCR reads, yielding one entry per CDR3 protein. The sample lists approximately 200,000 distinct CDR3 sequences; 38% were seen once. Specimen: blood, either unsorted or a sorted T cell fraction (not recorded which). These TCRs come from a human donor who was either an allogeneic HSCT recipient or a stem cell or donor lymphocyte infusion donor (not recorded which). It is not recorded whose cells these are; they may come from a transplant donor.

This clonotype appeared a few times. The V gene is TRBV20-1, the J gene TRBJ1-1, with no clear D. This CDR3 has 13 amino acids. Germline V gene lookup returns CDR1 DFQATT and CDR2 SNEGSKA (reference sequence). Trimming shortened V by 3 bases and J by 0 bases, and 8 bases separated the two germline ends. CDR3: CSASWELNTEAFF. The DNA for the CDR3 is TGCAGTGCTAGTTGGGAACTGAACACTGAAGCTTTCTTT.

There are a few counts of this clonotype. The chain recombines TRBV15 with TRBJ2-1, with D possibly TRBD2 on 6 matching bases. Trimming took off 6 bases at V and 5 bases at J, with 8 bases between the two ends. The CDR3 is 12 residues long. The germline V gene encodes CDR1 LNHNV and CDR2 YYDKDF (reference sequence). The CDR3 protein is CATRGGNNEQFF. The CDR3 DNA reads TGTGCCACCAGAGGAGGGAACAATGAGCAGTTCTTC.

This clonotype was seen a few times. CDR3 residues: CASSLGQNQNYGYTF. In nucleotides, the CDR3 is TGTGCCAGCAGTTTAGGACAGAACCAAAACTATGGCTACACCTTC. The chain links TRBV12-3 or TRBV12-4 to TRBJ1-2; perhaps TRBD1 as D (5 bases). V was pared by 1 base and J by 2 bases, with 11 bases between. This CDR3 has 15 amino acids.

This clonotype was recorded many times. CDR3 sequence (DNA): TGTGCCAGCTCCCTCCCGGGTCACAATCAGCCCCAGCATTTT. It codes for CASSLPGHNQPQHF. The chain links TRBV12-3 or TRBV12-4 to TRBJ1-5, with D uncertain. CDR3 length equals 14 residues. Deletions cut 8 bases from V and 3 bases from J, with 14 bases between.

The J gene is TRBJ1-1, the V gene TRBV4-1; D is possibly TRBD1 (5 bases). V was shortened by 4 bases and J by 6 bases, with 21 bases between the two germline ends. The germline V gene has CDR1 MGHRA and CDR2 YSYEKL. The CDR3 has 16 residues. CDR3 DNA: TGCGCCAGCAGCCCCTTGGGCCGGGGCCGAGGGGCTGAAGCTTTCTTT. Its protein is CASSPLGRGRGAEAFF.

This chain links TRBV12-3 or TRBV12-4 with TRBJ1-5; TRBD1 is a possible D gene (5 bases). The CDR3 runs to 15 residues. V was cut by 0 bases and J by 2 bases, with 8 bases left in between. The CDR3 DNA sequence: TGTGCCAGCAGTTTAGCGGGACCGGGCAATCAGCCCCAGCATTTT. It yields the protein CASSLAGPGNQPQHF.

This chain joins TRBV6-1 and TRBJ2-7; D ambiguous. Germline CDR1 and CDR2: MNHNS and SASEGT. CDR3 length equals 14 residues. Trimming took 2 bases from V and 1 from J, leaving 9 bases between them. CDR3 coding DNA: TGTGCCAGCAGTGAATCTGGCAGATCCTACGAGCAGTACTTC. Amino acids: CASSESGRSYEQYF.

This chain links TRBV5-1 with TRBJ2-1; TRBD1 aligns across 8 bases. Looked up from germline, CDR1 is SGHRS and CDR2 is YFSETQ. The J segment lost 6 bases and the V segment lost 0 bases, leaving 5 bases of the junction unmatched. The CDR3 is made up of 15 amino acids. CDR3 region: CASSLAATGANEQFF. Here the CDR3 DNA reads TGCGCCAGCAGCTTGGCCGCGACAGGGGCCAATGAGCAGTTCTTC. Based on the CDR3 plus reference TRBV5-1 and TRBJ2-1, the full variable domain is KAGVTQTPRYLIKTRGQQVTLSCSPISGHRSVSWYQQTPGQGLQFLFEYFSETQRNKGNFPGRFSGRQFSNSRSEMNVSTLELGDSALYLCASSLAATGANEQFFGPGTRLTVL.

This clonotype was seen a few times. The chain joins TRBV28 to TRBJ1-1; D is unclear. Trimming cost V 6 bases and J 0 bases, with 2 bases left between them. Germline CDR1 and CDR2: MDHEN and SYDVKM. CDR3 length: 11 residues. The DNA of the CDR3 is TGTGCCAGCAGAGTGAACACTGAAGCTTTCTTT. It translates to CASRVNTEAFF.

Concerning this clonotype itself: This may come from a read error, since a much larger clone is one base off. This chain connects TRBV12-3 or TRBV12-4 to TRBJ1-5, with a tentative D call TRBD1 (5 bases). CDR3 length: 12 residues. The chain's CDR3 is CASSEGNQPRHF. The CDR3 region has the DNA TGTGCCAGCAGTGAGGGGAATCAGCCCCGGCATTTT.